This TCR beta chain was retrieved from a study of cytomegalovirus exposure and HLA in healthy donors (dated by TCRdb to the late 2010s). For the wider study: An earlier analysis of approximately 590 of the donors reported more than 250 Gb of sequence data and approximately 110 million unique TCR beta sequences from roughly 200 million T cells. Along with the approximately 670-subject first cohort, a separate validation cohort of over a hundred different subjects was used. The number of donors typed differed by locus, with roughly 620-640 for A, B, C, DRB1 and DQB1, around 500 for DQA1, over 600 for DPA1, and 472 for DPB1. The study aimed to test whether signatures of past pathogen exposure could be identified by cataloging public T cell receptors. Of the roughly 420 genotyped donors, less than 90% were placed in the genetic ancestry cluster associated with self-reported Caucasian donors. Donor age, sex, ethnicity and CMV serostatus were compiled together with the repertoire data. Using immunosequencing, the study profiled T cell repertoires from 500 to 800 subjects and related those repertoires to cytomegalovirus serostatus. All discovery cohort repertoires had been generated on a single sequencing platform. HLA typing covered class I and class II loci at four-digit resolution. High-throughput TCR immunosequencing, statistical association of individual TCRs with disease status, and machine learning were combined to predict cytomegalovirus infection status. Rather than using new phenotypic data, the later analysis identified candidate immune exposures from TCR beta sequences and from how often those sequences occurred across donors. Four to six DR-DQ haplotypes were handled as single units for association and clustering, since linkage in the cohort was strong. Roughly 290 gigabases of sequencing data and around 80 million unique TCR sequences made up an early release that covered 640 HLA-typed donors. A later analysis re-analyzed previously published TCR beta repertoires from about 600 donors and added high-resolution HLA genotyping to study TCR occurrence patterns. A later genetic analysis took genome-wide SNP genotypes for about 65% of the 666 donors and used that subset as a discovery cohort. To decide whether each TCR beta V gene segment behaved as functional or pseudogenic, an earlier analysis of over 500 of the donors relied on high-throughput TCR beta sequencing. On average, 235,054 unique TCR beta nucleotide sequences were sequenced per donor among some 430 genotyped donors of the cohort, with around 19% of those sequences being non-productive.

In regard to this clone: It has no known antigen specificity. No base quality information exists; no much larger clone differs at one position. The sample has other DNA sequences that encode this CDR3 too.

The paper as a whole reports these results and caveats: Because counts were too low, approximately 15 rarely observed V segments, including chromosome 9 orphons, were excluded from the earlier analysis of 500 to 700 of the donors. Because the 87-base-pair reads could not distinguish some IMGT-functional V segments, including TRBV6-2 and TRBV6-3, those segments were excluded. Roughly uniform sequencing depth across donors was assumed in presence/absence analyses, although this assumption may not hold. Most TCR sequences were observed very rarely across donors, whereas some public TCRs were present in many individuals. A later analysis found that TCR association rates varied across HLA loci, with DRB1 alleles showing the most associated TCRs and HLA-C alleles the fewest. A later genetic analysis reported fewer N-insertions in productive TCRs among donors in an Asian-associated ancestry cluster than the roughly 700-donor mean. Broadly in line with IMGT annotations, most TCR beta V segments showed up in productive rearrangements about 87% or about 30% of the time in an earlier analysis of a few hundred of the donors. Three of the identified cytomegalovirus-associated TCR beta chains were confirmed in vitro to be specific for cytomegalovirus antigens. In a later analysis, HLA-associated TCR beta chains were found to be more clonally expanded and to have lower generation probabilities than equally common non-associated chains. In this cohort, only TCR beta chains were sequenced, and detectable features were limited by the absence of alpha or paired-chain data. Immune exposure information for the cohort was limited to CMV serostatus. A further reported finding was that TCR beta sequences accurately predicted the HLA-A and HLA-B alleles for most subjects in the first cohort. The study listed approximately 160 TCR beta chains as associated with cytomegalovirus. In a later analysis, most CMV-associated TCR beta chains were found to appear HLA-restricted, with HLA associations seemingly driven largely by CMV exposure. V-gene and J-gene trimming of TCR beta chains was associated with a missense DCLRE1C variant in a later genetic analysis, and the association was replicated in an independent cohort. The classifier was reported to diagnose cytomegalovirus status with high specificity and sensitivity in both the original and validation cohorts. Correlated functional status among segregating V segments might be attributable to linkage disequilibrium, but an unknown experimental factor could not be ruled out. The authors suggested that the approach could potentially be extended to other disease states and immunological phenotypes. At a false discovery rate of 0.05, a later analysis linked roughly 17,000 TCR beta sequences to specific HLA alleles. A cluster of highly shared sequence variants was judged likely to represent a technical artifact of the sequencing pipeline. Because HLA typing was missing for some donors at each locus, association tests included only the typed subset. According to a later analysis, parvovirus B19, influenza, CMV and Epstein-Barr virus appeared linked to several top co-occurrence clusters. When HLA alleles, especially DR and DQ, strongly co-occurred, attributing TCR associations to individual alleles was difficult.

The library relied on the immunoSEQ multiplex PCR assay. For the multiplex PCR, a mixture combining 60 forward primers for TCR Vbeta segments and 13 reverse primers for TCR Jbeta segments was used. The CDR3 region of rearranged TCR beta genes was amplified from genomic DNA by a multiplex PCR assay. Amplified TCR beta libraries were sequenced as 87-base-pair reads on the Illumina HiSeq System. The study's own analysis went as follows. A later analysis tallied approximately 87 million unique TCR beta chains across the 666 repertoires, and about 10 million of those chains were shared by two or more donors. A nearest-neighbor algorithm error-corrected the raw reads and collapsed the reads into unique sequences, merging closely related sequences to remove PCR and sequencing errors. CDR3 sequences were aligned to IMGT reference sequences to assign V, D and J gene segments. For a sequence to be retained, at least a six-nucleotide match to both a V gene segment and a J gene segment was required. Rearrangements were called productive when the CDR3 lacked stop codons and stayed in frame with V and J; all others were non-productive. Following IMGT convention, CDR3 was defined as the stretch from the second conserved V-encoded cysteine up to the conserved J-encoded phenylalanine. Sequences without an unambiguous match to a single V gene segment were excluded from the earlier analysis of over 500 of the donors. In an earlier analysis of a few hundred of the donors, V segments were called functional above 56.7% productive rearrangements and were called segregating when the between-donor standard deviation exceeded 5%. A statistical classification framework was built to diagnose cytomegalovirus status from the catalog of TCR beta chain sequences. In a later analysis, V and J genes were assigned by comparing TCR nucleotide sequences against IMGT/GENE-DB human TR gene sequences. A later analysis assigned CDR3 sequences and most-parsimonious VDJ recombination scenarios with the TCRdist pipeline. A later analysis defined each TCR beta chain by its CDR3 amino acid sequence plus V-gene family, and excluded reads lacking a unique V-gene family. As a way to deal with suspected cross-contamination and a sequencing artifact, a later analysis dropped nearly 600 nucleotide sequences that were highly shared and had low generation probability. A later analysis calculated a clonal expansion index for each public chain from normalized within-repertoire ranks of inferred template counts. In a later analysis, generation probabilities were computed using a VDJ recombination model fitted to out-of-frame rearrangements, and the results were checked against IGoR. A later analysis scored TCR-TCR, TCR-HLA and TCR-CMV co-occurrence with hypergeometric tests, applying a repertoire-size bias correction to TCR pairs. In a later analysis, false discovery rates were estimated by permuting HLA or CMV assignments 20 times. A later analysis grouped co-occurring TCRs with DBSCAN, adding TCRdist sequence similarity when clustering within HLA-allele-positive subsets. Repertoires with fewer than 30,000 or more than 120,000 public chains were left out of co-occurrence clustering, as were roughly five repertoires with anomalous nucleotide sharing. Here the immuneACCESS table is served through TCRdb, limited to in-frame sequences with V and J called. Missing clones are a known gap in these copies; in checked studies unresolved V genes cover under half, and the rest lacks a known reason. The DNA gave D and trimming, while V, J and clone size come from that table. The table for this sample lists 100,000 to 150,000 clones; roughly 69% of them were counted only once. Approximately 2.6% of the sample is in the top ten clones.

Its CDR3 holds 14 amino acids, cysteine through phenylalanine. Solely the CDR3 DNA is kept, with 42 bases framed from the first base. According to the germline V gene, CDR1 reads LGHNA and CDR2 reads YSLEER. V is cut by 0 bases and J by 2 bases, and the space between the germline ends is 7 bases. The cohort consisted of 666 healthy bone marrow donors. Cohort members were all nominally healthy when sampled, although unrecorded immune exposures were likely present. CMV serostatus was recorded as positive for about 300 and negative for about 50% of the 666 cohort members, whereas no CMV serostatus was recorded for the donor in question. Every donor gave a peripheral blood sample, and the peripheral blood mononuclear cells from that sample were used for TCR beta sequencing. The Qiagen DNeasy Blood Extraction Kit was used to extract genomic DNA from the blood cell samples.

The sequence is built from TRBV4-3 and TRBJ1-2; TRBD1 could be the D gene, as 6 bases match. The sequenced sample consisted of PBMCs. This receptor was identified in a human donor in good health. The nucleotide sequence reads as follows: TGCGCCAGCAGCCAAGAACAGGGAAACTATGGCTACACCTTC. It translates to CASSQEQGNYGYTF.